This T cell receptor beta chain was retrieved from a study of tumor and adjacent non-tumor tissue in lung cancer. Study at large: Patients were aged roughly 30 to 76, fewer than twelve men and roughly five women, stage I to III. Each sample yielded approximately 4.2 million productive TCRbeta reads on average.

No cell sorting was done before RNA was extracted from the tissue. Donors were chemotherapy-naive, newly diagnosed lung cancer surgical patients in China, August–late 2014. Findings of the study overall: Tumor tissue had significantly higher TCR diversity than normal lung.

Three rounds of nested PCR, following a modified ARM-PCR protocol, produced the TCRbeta library. TCRdb redid the calling of the multiplex PCR reads with MiXCR, one entry per CDR3 protein. The sample consists of fewer than 120,000 distinct CDR3 sequences, roughly 84% of them appearing once. Losses at the gene ends were 7 bases for V and 6 bases for J; bases not matched to a gene: 8. The germline CDR1 and CDR2 sequences are MDHEN and SYDVKM. This CDR3 contains 14 residues. This clonotype has a count of ten or more. Its antigen is not identified. The specimen sequenced was lung tumor tissue. This clonotype originated in a man between 65 and 85 years old with non-small cell lung cancer. The chain joins TRBV28 to TRBJ1-3, with 8 bases identical to TRBD1. CDR3 sequence (DNA): TGTGCCAGCATAGCAGGGGGCGGGTCAAACACCATATATTTT. Amino acids: CASIAGGGSNTIYF.